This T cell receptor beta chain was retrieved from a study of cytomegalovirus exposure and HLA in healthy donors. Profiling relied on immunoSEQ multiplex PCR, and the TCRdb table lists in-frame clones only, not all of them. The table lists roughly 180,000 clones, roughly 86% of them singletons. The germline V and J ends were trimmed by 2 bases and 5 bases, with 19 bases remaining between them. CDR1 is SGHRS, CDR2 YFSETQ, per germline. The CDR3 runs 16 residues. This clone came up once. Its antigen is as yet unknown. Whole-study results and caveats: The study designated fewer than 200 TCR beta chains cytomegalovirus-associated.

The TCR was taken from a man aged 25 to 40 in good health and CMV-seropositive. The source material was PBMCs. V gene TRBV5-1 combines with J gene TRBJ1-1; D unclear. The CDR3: CASSFRGELFGTEAFF. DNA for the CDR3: TGCGCCAGCAGCTTTAGAGGAGAGCTCTTTGGTACTGAAGCTTTCTTT. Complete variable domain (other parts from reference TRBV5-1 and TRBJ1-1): KAGVTQTPRYLIKTRGQQVTLSCSPISGHRSVSWYQQTPGQGLQFLFEYFSETQRNKGNFPGRFSGRQFSNSRSEMNVSTLELGDSALYLCASSFRGELFGTEAFFGQGTRLTVV.